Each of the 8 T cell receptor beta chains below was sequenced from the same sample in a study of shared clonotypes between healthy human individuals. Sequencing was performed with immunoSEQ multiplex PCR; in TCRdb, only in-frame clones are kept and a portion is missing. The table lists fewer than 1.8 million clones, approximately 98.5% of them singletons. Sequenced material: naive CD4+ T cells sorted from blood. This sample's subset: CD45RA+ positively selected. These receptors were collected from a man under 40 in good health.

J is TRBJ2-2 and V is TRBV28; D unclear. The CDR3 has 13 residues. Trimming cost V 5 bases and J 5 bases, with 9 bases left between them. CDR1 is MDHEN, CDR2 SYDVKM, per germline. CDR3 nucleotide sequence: TGTGCCAGCAGTGCCTATTGGACCGGGGAGCTGTTTTTT. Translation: CASSAYWTGELFF.

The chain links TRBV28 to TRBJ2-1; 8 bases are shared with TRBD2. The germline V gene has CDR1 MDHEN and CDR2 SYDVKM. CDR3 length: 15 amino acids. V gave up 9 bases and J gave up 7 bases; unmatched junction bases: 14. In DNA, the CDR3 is TGTGCCAGTAGAACTAGCGGACGTAAAGGGAATGAGCAGTTCTTC. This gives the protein CASRTSGRKGNEQFF.

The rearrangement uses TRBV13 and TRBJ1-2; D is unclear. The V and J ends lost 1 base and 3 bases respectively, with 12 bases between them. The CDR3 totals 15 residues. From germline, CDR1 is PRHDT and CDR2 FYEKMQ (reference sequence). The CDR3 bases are TGTGCCAGCAGCTTAGCCCCGGGGAGTGACTATGGCTACACCTTC. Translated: CASSLAPGSDYGYTF.

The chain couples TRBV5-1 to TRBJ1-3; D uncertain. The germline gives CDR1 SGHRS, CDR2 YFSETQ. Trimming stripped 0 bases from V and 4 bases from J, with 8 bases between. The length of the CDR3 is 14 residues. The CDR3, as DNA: TGCGCCAGCAGCTTGGTTCCAGCGGGAAACACCATATATTTT. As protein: CASSLVPAGNTIYF.

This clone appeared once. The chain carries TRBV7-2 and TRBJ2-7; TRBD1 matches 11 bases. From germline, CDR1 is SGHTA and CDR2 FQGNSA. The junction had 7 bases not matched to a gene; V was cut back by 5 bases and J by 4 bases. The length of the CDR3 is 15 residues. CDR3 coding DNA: TGTGCCAGCAGCCTCCGGACAGGGGGCGCGTACGAGCAGTACTTC. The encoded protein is CASSLRTGGAYEQYF.

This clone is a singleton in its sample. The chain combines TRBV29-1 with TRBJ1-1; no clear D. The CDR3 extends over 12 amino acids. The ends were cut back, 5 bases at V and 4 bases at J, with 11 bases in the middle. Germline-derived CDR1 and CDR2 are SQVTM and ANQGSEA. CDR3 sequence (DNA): TGCAGCGTTTCAGAGGTAGGCACTGAAGCTTTCTTT. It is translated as CSVSEVGTEAFF. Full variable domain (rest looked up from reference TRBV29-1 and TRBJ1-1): SAVISQKPSRDICQRGTSLTIQCQVDSQVTMMFWYRQQPGQSLTLIATANQGSEATYESGFVIDKFPISRPNLTFSTLTVSNMSPEDSSIYLCSVSEVGTEAFFGQGTRLTVV.

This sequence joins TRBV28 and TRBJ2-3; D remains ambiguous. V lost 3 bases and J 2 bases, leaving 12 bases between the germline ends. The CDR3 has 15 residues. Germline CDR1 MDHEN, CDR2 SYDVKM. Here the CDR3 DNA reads TGTGCCAGCAGTTTCCAGTTCGGGTCCACAGATACGCAGTATTTT. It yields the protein CASSFQFGSTDTQYF.

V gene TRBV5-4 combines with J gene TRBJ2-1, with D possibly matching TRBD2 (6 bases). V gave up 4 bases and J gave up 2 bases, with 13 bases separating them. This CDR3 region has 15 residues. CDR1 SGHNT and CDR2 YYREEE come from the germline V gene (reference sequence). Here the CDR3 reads CASSRLEFAYNEQFF. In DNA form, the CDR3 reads TGTGCCAGCAGCCGACTAGAATTCGCCTACAATGAGCAGTTCTTC.